This T cell receptor (beta chain) appears in the sequencing data of a study of shared clonotypes between healthy human individuals. Study-wide results and limits: Genetic and exposure-history diversity was limited by the few donors.

As to this clone: Its specificity is unknown.

The CDR3 is 14 amino acids. Germline V lookup: CDR1 LGHNA, CDR2 YSLEER. With 1 base removed from V and 4 bases from J, the gap between germline ends came to 11 bases. The method was immunoSEQ multiplex PCR; TCRdb's version includes in-frame clones alone and lacks a portion of them. This table holds over a million clones, 98% found once. The chain employs TRBV4-3 and TRBJ2-7, with D unclear. Sequencing was performed on naive CD4+ T cells sorted from blood. Subset indicated: CD45RA+ positively selected. The TCR comes from a man aged 25 to 45 in good health. The CDR3 DNA reads TGCGCCAGCAGCCAAGTACCTTCTATTTACGAGCAGTACTTC. It is translated as CASSQVPSIYEQYF.